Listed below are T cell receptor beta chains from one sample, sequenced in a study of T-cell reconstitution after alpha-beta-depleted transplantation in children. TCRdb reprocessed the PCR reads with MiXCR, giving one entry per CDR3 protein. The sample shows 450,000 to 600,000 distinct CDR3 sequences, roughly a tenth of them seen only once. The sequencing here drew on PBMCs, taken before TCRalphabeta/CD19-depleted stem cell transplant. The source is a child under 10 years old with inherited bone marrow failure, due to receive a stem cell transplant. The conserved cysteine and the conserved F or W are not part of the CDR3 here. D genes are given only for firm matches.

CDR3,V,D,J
ASSQVSSGGETQY,TRBV4-1,TRBD2,TRBJ2-5
ASSPLPGPPAF,TRBV6-2/TRBV6-3,-,TRBJ1-1
ASSSNPTVNTEAF,TRBV7-9,-,TRBJ1-1
SPKAGYEETQY,TRBV20-1,-,TRBJ2-5
ASNFLGYAYEQY,TRBV12-3/TRBV12-4,-,TRBJ2-7
SVETSNAPETQY,TRBV29-1,TRBD2,TRBJ2-5
ASSRIRDRGLNEQF,TRBV12-3/TRBV12-4,TRBD1,TRBJ2-1
ASSEDPNTEAF,TRBV10-1,-,TRBJ1-1
SVVRQGAWGEQY,TRBV29-1,-,TRBJ2-7
AWSVETVYEQY,TRBV30,-,TRBJ2-7
VSSPTSGRYNEQF,TRBV7-9,TRBD2,TRBJ2-1
ASNDRVSGYT,TRBV4-2,TRBD1,TRBJ1-2